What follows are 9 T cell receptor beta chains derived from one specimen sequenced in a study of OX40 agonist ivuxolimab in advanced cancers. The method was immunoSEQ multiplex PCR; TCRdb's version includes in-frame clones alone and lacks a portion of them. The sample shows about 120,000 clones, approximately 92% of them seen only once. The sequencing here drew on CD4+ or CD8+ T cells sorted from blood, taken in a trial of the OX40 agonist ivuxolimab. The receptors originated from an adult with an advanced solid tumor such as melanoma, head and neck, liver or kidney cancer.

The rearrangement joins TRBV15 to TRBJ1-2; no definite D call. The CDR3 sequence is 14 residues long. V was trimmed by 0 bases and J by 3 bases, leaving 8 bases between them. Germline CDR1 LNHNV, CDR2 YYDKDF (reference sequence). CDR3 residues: CATSRDGSDYGYTF. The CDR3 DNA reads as TGTGCCACCAGCAGAGATGGTTCGGACTATGGCTACACCTTC.

The CDR3 DNA follows: TGTGCCTGGCATGAACCGACAGCTTTTAATGAAAAACTGTTTTTT. It codes for CAWHEPTAFNEKLFF. The chain links TRBV30 to TRBJ1-4; a possible D gene is TRBD1 (5 bases). Trimming shortened V by 5 bases and J by 4 bases, and 17 bases separated the two germline ends. The CDR3 runs to 15 residues. Germline CDR1 reads GTSNPN; CDR2 reads SVGIG (reference sequence). The entire variable domain, with the rest obtained from reference TRBV30 and TRBJ1-4, is as follows: SQTIHQWPATLVQPVGSPLSLECTVEGTSNPNLYWYRQAAGRGLQLLFYSVGIGQISSEVPQNLSASRPQDRQFILSSKKLLLSDSGFYLCAWHEPTAFNEKLFFGSGTQLSVL.

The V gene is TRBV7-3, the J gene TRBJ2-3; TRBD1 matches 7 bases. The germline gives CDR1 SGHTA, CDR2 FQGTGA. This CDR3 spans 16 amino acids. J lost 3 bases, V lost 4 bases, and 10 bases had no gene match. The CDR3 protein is CASSSHRGARTDTQYF. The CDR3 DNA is TGTGCCAGCAGCTCCCACAGGGGTGCGCGGACAGATACGCAGTATTTT.

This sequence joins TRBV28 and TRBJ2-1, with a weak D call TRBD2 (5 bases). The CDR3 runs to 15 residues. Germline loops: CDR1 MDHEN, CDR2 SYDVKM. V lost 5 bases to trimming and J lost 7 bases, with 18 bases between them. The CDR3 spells CASSRYSGGWNEQFF. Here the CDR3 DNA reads TGTGCCAGCAGTCGTTACAGCGGTGGGTGGAATGAGCAGTTCTTC.

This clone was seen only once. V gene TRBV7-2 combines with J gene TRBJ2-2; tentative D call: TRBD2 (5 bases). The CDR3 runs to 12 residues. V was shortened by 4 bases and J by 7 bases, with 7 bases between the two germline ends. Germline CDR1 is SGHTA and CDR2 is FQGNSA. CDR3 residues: CASSYRGGELFF. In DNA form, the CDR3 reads TGTGCCAGCAGCTACCGGGGCGGGGAGCTGTTTTTT.

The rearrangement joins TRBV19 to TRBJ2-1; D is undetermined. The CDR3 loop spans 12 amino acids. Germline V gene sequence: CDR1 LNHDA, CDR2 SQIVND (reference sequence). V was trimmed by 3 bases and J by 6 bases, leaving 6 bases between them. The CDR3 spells CASSIGTNEQFF. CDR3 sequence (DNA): TGTGCCAGTAGTATCGGCACCAATGAGCAGTTCTTC.

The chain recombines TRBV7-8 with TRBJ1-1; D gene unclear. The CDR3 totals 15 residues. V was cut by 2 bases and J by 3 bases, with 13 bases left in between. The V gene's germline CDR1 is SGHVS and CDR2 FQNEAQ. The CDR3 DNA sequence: TGTGCCAGCAGCTTATTCCAGCCTGGGGACACTGAAGCTTTCTTT. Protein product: CASSLFQPGDTEAFF.

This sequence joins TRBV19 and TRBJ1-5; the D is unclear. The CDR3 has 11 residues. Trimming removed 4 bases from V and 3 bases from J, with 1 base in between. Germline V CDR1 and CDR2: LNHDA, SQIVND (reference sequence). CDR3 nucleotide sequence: TGTGCCAGTAGTAACAATCAGCCCCAGCATTTT. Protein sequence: CASSNNQPQHF.

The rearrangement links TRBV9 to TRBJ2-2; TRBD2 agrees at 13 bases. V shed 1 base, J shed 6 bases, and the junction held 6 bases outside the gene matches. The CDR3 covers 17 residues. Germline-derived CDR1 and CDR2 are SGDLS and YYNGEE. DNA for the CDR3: TGTGCCAGCAGCGTATCCCCACTAGCGGGGGGGGCCGGGGAGCTGTTTTTT. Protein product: CASSVSPLAGGAGELFF. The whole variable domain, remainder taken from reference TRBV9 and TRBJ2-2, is DSGVTQTPKHLITATGQRVTLRCSPRSGDLSVYWYQQSLDQGLQFLIQYYNGEERAKGNILERFSAQQFPDLHSELNLSSLELGDSALYFCASSVSPLAGGAGELFFGEGSRLTVL.